A selection of T cell receptor beta chains follows, all from one sample in a study of lymphopenia after photon versus proton radiotherapy. Profiling relied on immunoSEQ multiplex PCR, and the TCRdb table lists in-frame clones only, not all of them. Of 37,000 or so clones listed, more than 75% are singletons. Here the sequenced sample was peripheral blood, taken from a patient treated with photon-based radiotherapy. The receptors were sampled from a man aged 50 or older with gastric cancer. CDR3s include the opening cysteine and the closing phenylalanine or tryptophan. The D gene is left open where the match is weak. A row's size may be missing; if present it is once, few, many or a size class.

>few|.|TRBJ2-3|TRBV28
CASSPRGMGADTQYF
TGTGCCAGCAGTCCGAGGGGGATGGGGGCAGATACGCAGTATTTT
>.|TRBD1|TRBJ2-2|TRBV7-2
CASSPGTGLSGELFF
TGTGCCAGCAGCCCGGGGACAGGGTTGTCCGGGGAGCTGTTTTTT
>.|.|TRBJ2-7|TRBV19
CASSISRDTYEQYF
TGTGCCAGTAGTATTAGTCGGGACACCTACGAGCAGTACTTC
>.|.|TRBJ1-5|TRBV2
CASSEWAGSNQPQHF
TGTGCCAGCAGTGAATGGGCAGGGAGCAATCAGCCCCAGCATTTT
>.|.|TRBJ2-7|TRBV15
CATSRDVTGPYEQYF
TGTGCCACCAGCAGAGACGTGACTGGCCCCTACGAGCAGTACTTC
>.|.|TRBJ2-1|TRBV13
CASSLGLAYNEQFF
TGTGCCAGCAGCTTAGGGCTAGCTTACAATGAGCAGTTCTTC
>.|.|TRBJ1-2|TRBV7-2
CASSLSRANYGYTF
TGTGCCAGCAGCTTAAGCAGGGCTAACTATGGCTACACCTTC
>.|.|TRBJ2-3|TRBV28
CASSLGLEGDTQYF
TGTGCCAGCAGTTTGGGACTGGAGGGAGATACGCAGTATTTT
>.|.|TRBJ2-1|TRBV7-9
CASSTAGKYNEQFF
TGTGCCAGCAGCACCGCCGGGAAGTACAATGAGCAGTTCTTC
>.|.|TRBJ1-2|TRBV19
CASSTGTRATHTF
TGTGCCAGTAGCACCGGGACAAGGGCCACGCACACCTTC
>once|.|TRBJ2-2|TRBV4-1
CASSQGGISGNTGELFF
TGCGCCAGCAGCCAAGGGGGGATTAGCGGGAACACCGGGGAGCTGTTTTTT
>.|.|TRBJ1-2|TRBV5-1
CASSPGLTSNYGYTF
TGCGCCAGCAGCCCCGGACTCACGTCTAACTATGGCTACACCTTC
>.|TRBD1|TRBJ2-7|TRBV7-9
CASRDRSSYEQYF
TGTGCCAGCAGGGACAGGTCTTCCTACGAGCAGTACTTC
>.|.|TRBJ2-5|TRBV28
CASRKQGSQETQYF
TGTGCCAGCAGAAAACAGGGCTCCCAAGAGACCCAGTACTTC
>.|.|TRBJ2-7|TRBV15
CATSRDRGYEQYF
TGTGCCACCAGCAGGGATAGGGGGTACGAGCAGTACTTC
>.|TRBD2|TRBJ2-5|TRBV5-6
CASSSGTSGNQETQYF
TGTGCCAGCAGCTCCGGGACTAGCGGGAACCAAGAGACCCAGTACTTC
>once|.|TRBJ2-5|TRBV11-2
CASSALRGADLYF
TGTGCCAGCAGCGCCCTTCGGGGGGCGGATCTGTACTTC
>.|TRBD2|TRBJ2-7|TRBV28
CASSPSEGLAGGYEQYF
TGTGCCAGCAGTCCCTCGGAGGGACTAGCGGGGGGCTACGAGCAGTACTTC
>.|.|TRBJ1-1|TRBV18
CASSPSRDINEAFF
TGTGCCAGCTCACCGTCCCGGGACATTAATGAAGCTTTCTTT
>.|TRBD1|TRBJ1-2|TRBV28
CASTLGTGVRYGYTF
TGTGCCAGCACCCTTGGGACAGGGGTTCGCTATGGCTACACCTTC
>.|TRBD1|TRBJ2-1|TRBV5-4
CASSLGRGQRPEQFF
TGTGCCAGCAGCTTAGGCAGGGGGCAAAGGCCTGAGCAGTTCTTC
>.|TRBD1|TRBJ2-7|TRBV11-2
CASSPAGTGGQYF
TGTGCCAGCAGCCCAGCCGGGACAGGGGGGCAGTACTTC
>medium-sized|.|TRBJ1-2|TRBV19
CASSIAGMGEYGYTF
TGTGCCAGTAGTATAGCTGGTATGGGGGAGTATGGCTACACCTTC
>.|TRBD2|TRBJ2-3|TRBV4-1
CASSRLAESTDTQYF
TGCGCCAGCAGCAGACTAGCGGAAAGCACAGATACGCAGTATTTT
>.|TRBD1|TRBJ1-1|TRBV27
CASSLLPGQGKETEAFF
TGTGCCAGCAGTCTCCTACCGGGACAGGGGAAGGAGACTGAAGCTTTCTTT
>.|.|TRBJ2-7|TRBV30
CAWKPRGRYEQYF
TGTGCCTGGAAGCCTAGGGGGAGATACGAGCAGTACTTC
>.|.|TRBJ2-5|TRBV27
CASSTGLSQETQYF
TGTGCCAGCAGTACAGGACTCTCCCAAGAGACCCAGTACTTC
>once|.|TRBJ1-4|TRBV18
CASSPSAAFNEKLFF
TGTGCCAGCTCACCTTCGGCAGCGTTTAATGAAAAACTGTTTTTT
>.|.|TRBJ2-7|TRBV5-1
CASSLDGNYEQYF
TGCGCCAGCAGCTTGGACGGGAACTACGAGCAGTACTTC
>.|.|TRBJ2-7|TRBV7-9
CASSSLGGSQLYF
TGTGCCAGCAGCTCTTTAGGGGGGAGTCAACTGTACTTC
>.|TRBD1|TRBJ2-1|TRBV29-1
CSISDRGRRNEQFF
TGCAGCATCTCGGACAGGGGGCGCCGCAATGAGCAGTTCTTC
>.|TRBD1|TRBJ2-3|TRBV2
CASQQPRDRGPDTQYF
TGTGCCAGCCAACAACCCCGGGACAGGGGACCAGATACGCAGTATTTT
>few|TRBD1|TRBJ2-1|TRBV9
CASSGPGTGVNEQFF
TGTGCCAGCAGCGGACCCGGGACAGGGGTAAATGAGCAGTTCTTC
>.|TRBD1|TRBJ2-2|TRBV30
CAWSETGTGELFF
TGTGCCTGGAGTGAGACAGGGACCGGGGAGCTGTTTTTT
>.|.|TRBJ2-6|TRBV5-4
CASSLVGRGSGANVLTF
TGTGCCAGCAGCTTGGTAGGGCGGGGCTCTGGGGCCAACGTCCTGACTTTC
>.|TRBD1|TRBJ2-7|TRBV18
CASSPGTGPYEQYF
TGTGCCAGCTCACCCGGGACAGGCCCCTACGAGCAGTACTTC
>.|.|TRBJ1-5|TRBV28
CASSSPQANQPQHF
TGTGCCAGCAGTTCACCACAGGCTAATCAGCCCCAGCATTTT
>.|.|TRBJ2-5|TRBV2
CVSRGRETQYF
TGTGTTAGCAGAGGGAGGGAGACCCAGTACTTC
>few|.|TRBJ2-6|TRBV18
CASSPRTSGANVLTF
TGTGCCAGCTCACCACGAACCTCTGGGGCCAACGTCCTGACTTTC
>.|TRBD2|TRBJ2-7|TRBV19
CASSIRTSGINEQYF
TGTGCCAGTAGTATTAGGACTAGCGGGATCAACGAGCAGTACTTC
>.|TRBD1|TRBJ2-1|TRBV6-6
CASSSDRGNEQFF
TGTGCCAGCAGCTCGGACAGGGGGAATGAGCAGTTCTTC
>.|.|TRBJ1-1|TRBV28
CASSIRRTEAFF
TGTGCCAGCAGTATTCGTAGGACTGAAGCTTTCTTT
>.|.|TRBJ2-3|TRBV30
CAWSRDGTDTQYF
TGTGCCTGGTCGCGGGACGGCACAGATACGCAGTATTTT
>.|.|TRBJ2-5|TRBV11-2
CASSLNRETQYF
TGTGCCAGCAGCTTAAACCGGGAGACCCAGTACTTC
>.|TRBD2|TRBJ2-3|TRBV2
CASKASGSTDTQYF
TGTGCCAGCAAGGCTAGCGGGTCAACAGATACGCAGTATTTT
>.|.|TRBJ1-4|TRBV21-1
CASSAGQGDVNEKLFF
TGTGCCAGCAGCGCCGGTCAGGGGGATGTTAATGAAAAACTGTTTTTT
>.|.|TRBJ2-7|TRBV7-2
CASSLSWDVREQYF
TGTGCCAGCAGCTTAAGTTGGGATGTGCGCGAGCAGTACTTC
>.|TRBD1|TRBJ1-2|TRBV15
CATSRDRAGGGYTF
TGTGCCACCAGCAGAGATCGGGCAGGGGGTGGCTACACCTTC
>once|.|TRBJ2-3|TRBV10-3
CAISEALNTDTQYF
TGTGCCATCAGTGAGGCTCTAAACACAGATACGCAGTATTTT